The rows below give T cell receptor beta chains drawn from one sample of a study of spatial heterogeneity in lung cancer. TCRdb independently ran MiXCR on the 5' RACE reads; one entry per CDR3 protein. Here the sample spans about 82,000 distinct CDR3 sequences, roughly an eighth being singletons. The starting material was PBMCs, obtained at surgery. The source is a male donor with early-stage non-small cell lung cancer. Both conserved end residues are part of each CDR3. D genes are given only for firm matches. Not all rows give a size; the values are once, few, many and, for expanded clones, a class.

J gene | clone size | V gene | D gene | CDR3 DNA | CDR3 protein
TRBJ2-7 | NA | TRBV6-5 | NA | TGTGCCAGCAGTCAGCACGGTCAAAGCTCCTACGAGCAGTACTTC | CASSQHGQSSYEQYF
TRBJ2-3 | few | TRBV6-1 | NA | TGTGCCAGCAGTCTTCGGGACATCTCCACAGATACGCAGTATTTT | CASSLRDISTDTQYF
TRBJ1-1 | few | TRBV29-1 | TRBD1 | TGCAGCGGGACAGGGGGCGCGTCAATAACTGAAGCTTTCTTT | CSGTGGASITEAFF
TRBJ1-2 | NA | TRBV11-2 | NA | TGTGCCAGCAGCCCGGAATGGAGGGGTGGGGGCTACACCTTC | CASSPEWRGGGYTF
TRBJ1-2 | NA | TRBV18 | TRBD1 | TGTGCCAGCTCACTCGCCGGGACAGGGTTCTACACCTTC | CASSLAGTGFYTF
TRBJ2-2 | NA | TRBV9 | NA | TGTGCCAGCAGCGTACCGGCGGCCGGGGAGCTGTTTTTT | CASSVPAAGELFF
TRBJ1-1 | few | TRBV3-1 | NA | TGTGCCAGCAGCCAAGAGGGGGGGACTGAAGCTTTCTTT | CASSQEGGTEAFF
TRBJ2-2 | many | TRBV12-3/TRBV12-4 | NA | TGTGCCAGCAGCCGTACCGGGGAGCTGTTTTTT | CASSRTGELFF
TRBJ2-1 | NA | TRBV29-1 | NA | TGCAGCGTTGATTACAATGAGCAGTTCTTC | CSVDYNEQFF
TRBJ1-1 | NA | TRBV20-1 | NA | TGCAGTGGAACGTGGAGGGAAGCTTTCTTT | CSGTWREAFF
TRBJ1-2 | many | TRBV20-1 | TRBD1 | TGCAGTGCTAGAGGTTCGGACAGGAACTATGGCTACACCTTC | CSARGSDRNYGYTF
TRBJ1-5 | NA | TRBV11-1 | NA | TGTGCCAGCAGCTTAAATGGACAAGGGGATCAGCCCCAGCATTTT | CASSLNGQGDQPQHF
TRBJ1-5 | few | TRBV19 | NA | TGTGCCAGTAGTATTACCATCAATAGCAATCAGCCCCAGCATTTT | CASSITINSNQPQHF
TRBJ2-2 | NA | TRBV12-3/TRBV12-4 | NA | TGTGCCAGCAGACGGGAGCTGAACACCGGGGAGCCGTTTTTT | CASRRELNTGEPFF
TRBJ2-3 | few | TRBV29-1 | TRBD2 | TGCAGCGTTGGAGGGCGGGGGGGAAAAGATACGCAGTATTTT | CSVGGRGGKDTQYF
TRBJ2-7 | NA | TRBV28 | NA | TGTGCCAGCAGGTCTAATACAGACGAGCAGTACTTC | CASRSNTDEQYF
TRBJ2-5 | NA | TRBV20-1 | TRBD1 | TGCAGTGCTAGATCGGGGGGACAGGGCTCCACAGGGGAGACCCAGTACTTC | CSARSGGQGSTGETQYF
TRBJ2-3 | NA | TRBV25-1 | TRBD2 | TGTGCCAGCAGTGCCGGTTGGGGGGGGGATACAGCTACGCAGTATTTT | CASSAGWGGDTATQYF
TRBJ1-2 | many | TRBV15 | NA | TGTGCCACCAGCAGAGTTAGGGGTGATGGCTACACCTTC | CATSRVRGDGYTF
TRBJ1-5 | NA | TRBV7-2 | TRBD1 | TGTGCCAGCAGCTTAGGACAGGGGGCAGGCAATCAGCCCCAGCATTTT | CASSLGQGAGNQPQHF
TRBJ1-5 | NA | TRBV5-5 | NA | TGTGCCAGCAGCTTGGAGTCATATAGCAATCAGCCCCAGCATTTT | CASSLESYSNQPQHF
TRBJ1-5 | NA | TRBV6-1 | NA | TGTGCCAGCAAGGAGCAGGGTTACGGTCAGCCCCAGCATTTT | CASKEQGYGQPQHF
TRBJ1-1 | few | TRBV5-6 | TRBD1 | TGTGCCAGCAGCCTTACAGGGGTCACTGAAGCTTTCTTT | CASSLTGVTEAFF
TRBJ1-2 | many | TRBV21-1 | NA | TGTGCCAGCAGCAAAATCGTCAAGATCCCAGGAGACTACACCTTC | CASSKIVKIPGDYTF
TRBJ1-1 | many | TRBV20-1 | NA | TGCAGTGCTAGAAACGCCGGGACGGCTAACACTGAAGCTTTCTTT | CSARNAGTANTEAFF